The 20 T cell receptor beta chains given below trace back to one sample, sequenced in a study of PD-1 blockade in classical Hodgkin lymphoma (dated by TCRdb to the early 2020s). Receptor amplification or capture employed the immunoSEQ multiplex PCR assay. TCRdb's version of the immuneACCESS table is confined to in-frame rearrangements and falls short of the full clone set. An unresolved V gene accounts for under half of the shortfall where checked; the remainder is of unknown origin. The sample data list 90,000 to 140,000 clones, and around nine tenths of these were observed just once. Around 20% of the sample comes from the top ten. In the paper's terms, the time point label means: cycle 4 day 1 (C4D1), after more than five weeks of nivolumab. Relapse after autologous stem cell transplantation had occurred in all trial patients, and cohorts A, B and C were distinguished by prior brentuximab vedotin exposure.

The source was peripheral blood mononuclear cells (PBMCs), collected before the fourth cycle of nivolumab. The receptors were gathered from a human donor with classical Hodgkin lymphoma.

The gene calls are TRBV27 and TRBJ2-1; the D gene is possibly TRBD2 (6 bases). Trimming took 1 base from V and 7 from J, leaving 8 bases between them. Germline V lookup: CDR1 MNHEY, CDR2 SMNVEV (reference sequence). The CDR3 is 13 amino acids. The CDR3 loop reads CASSLLGRNEQFF. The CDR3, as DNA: TGTGCCAGCAGTTTATTAGGGAGGAATGAGCAGTTCTTC.

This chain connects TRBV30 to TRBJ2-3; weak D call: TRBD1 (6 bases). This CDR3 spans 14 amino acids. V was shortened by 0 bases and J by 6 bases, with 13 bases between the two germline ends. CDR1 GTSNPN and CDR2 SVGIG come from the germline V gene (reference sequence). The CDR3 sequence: CAWSVMGARDTQYF. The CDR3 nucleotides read TGTGCCTGGAGTGTTATGGGGGCGCGCGATACGCAGTATTTT.

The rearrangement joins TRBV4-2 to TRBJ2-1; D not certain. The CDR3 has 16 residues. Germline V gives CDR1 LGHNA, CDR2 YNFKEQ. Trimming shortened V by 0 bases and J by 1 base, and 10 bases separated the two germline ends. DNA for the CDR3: TGTGCCAGCAGCCAAGAGATTAGCCCGTCCTACAATGAGCAGTTCTTC. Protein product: CASSQEISPSYNEQFF.

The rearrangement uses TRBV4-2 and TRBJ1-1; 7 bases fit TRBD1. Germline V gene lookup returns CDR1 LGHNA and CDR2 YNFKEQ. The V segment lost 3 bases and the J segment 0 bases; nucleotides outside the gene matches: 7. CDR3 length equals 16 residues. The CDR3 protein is CASSQGTDMMNTEAFF. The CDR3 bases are TGTGCCAGCAGCCAGGGGACAGATATGATGAACACTGAAGCTTTCTTT.

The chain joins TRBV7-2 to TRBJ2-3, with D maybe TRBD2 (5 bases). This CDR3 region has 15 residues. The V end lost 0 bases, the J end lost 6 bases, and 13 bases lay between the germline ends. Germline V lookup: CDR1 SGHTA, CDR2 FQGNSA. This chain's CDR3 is CASSLAGAPPDTQYF. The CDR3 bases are TGTGCCAGCAGCTTAGCGGGAGCGCCCCCGGATACGCAGTATTTT. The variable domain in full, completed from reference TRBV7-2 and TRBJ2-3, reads GAGVSQSPSNKVTEKGKDVELRCDPISGHTALYWYRQSLGQGLEFLIYFQGNSAPDKSGLPSDRFSAERTGGSVSTLTIQRTQQEDSAVYLCASSLAGAPPDTQYFGPGTRLTVL.

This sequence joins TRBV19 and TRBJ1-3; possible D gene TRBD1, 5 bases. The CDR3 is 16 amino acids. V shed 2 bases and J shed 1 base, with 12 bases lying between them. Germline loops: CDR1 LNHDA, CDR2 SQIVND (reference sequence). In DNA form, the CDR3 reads TGTGCCAGTAGTATATCGCCCAGGGCTTCTGGAAACACCATATATTTT. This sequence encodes CASSISPRASGNTIYF.

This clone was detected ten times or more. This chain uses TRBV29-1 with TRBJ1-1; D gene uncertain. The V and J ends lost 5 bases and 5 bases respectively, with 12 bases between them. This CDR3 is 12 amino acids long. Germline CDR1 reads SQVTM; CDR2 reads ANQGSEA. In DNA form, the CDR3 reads TGCAGCGTTTTCGCGGGGAATACTGAAGCTTTCTTT. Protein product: CSVFAGNTEAFF. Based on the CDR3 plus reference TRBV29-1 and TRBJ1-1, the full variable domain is SAVISQKPSRDICQRGTSLTIQCQVDSQVTMMFWYRQQPGQSLTLIATANQGSEATYESGFVIDKFPISRPNLTFSTLTVSNMSPEDSSIYLCSVFAGNTEAFFGQGTRLTVV.

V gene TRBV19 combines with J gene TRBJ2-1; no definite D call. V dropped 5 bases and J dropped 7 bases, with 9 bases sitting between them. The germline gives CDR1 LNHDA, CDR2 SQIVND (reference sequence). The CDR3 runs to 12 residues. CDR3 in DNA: TGTGCCAGTAGTTATACTGGGAATGAGCAGTTCTTC. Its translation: CASSYTGNEQFF.

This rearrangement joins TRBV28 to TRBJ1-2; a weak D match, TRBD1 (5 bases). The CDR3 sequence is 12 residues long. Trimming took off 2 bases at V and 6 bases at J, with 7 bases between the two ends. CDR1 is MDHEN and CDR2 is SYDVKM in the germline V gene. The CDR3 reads CASSLGGNGYTF. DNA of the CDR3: TGTGCCAGCAGTTTAGGGGGGAATGGCTACACCTTC.

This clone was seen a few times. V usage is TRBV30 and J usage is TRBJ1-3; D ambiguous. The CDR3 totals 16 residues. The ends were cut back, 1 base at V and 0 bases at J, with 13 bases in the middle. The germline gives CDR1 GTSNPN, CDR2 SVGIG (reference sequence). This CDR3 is CAWSGVGRTSGNTIYF. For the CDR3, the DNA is TGTGCCTGGAGTGGGGTTGGCAGAACCTCTGGAAACACCATATATTTT. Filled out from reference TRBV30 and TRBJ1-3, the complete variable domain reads SQTIHQWPATLVQPVGSPLSLECTVEGTSNPNLYWYRQAAGRGLQLLFYSVGIGQISSEVPQNLSASRPQDRQFILSSKKLLLSDSGFYLCAWSGVGRTSGNTIYFGEGSWLTVV.

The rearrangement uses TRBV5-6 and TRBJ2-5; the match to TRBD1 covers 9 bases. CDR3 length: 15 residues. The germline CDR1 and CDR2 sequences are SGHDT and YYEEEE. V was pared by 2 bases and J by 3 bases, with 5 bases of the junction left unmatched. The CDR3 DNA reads TGTGCCAGCAGCTTACCGGGACAGGGAGAAGAGACCCAGTACTTC. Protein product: CASSLPGQGEETQYF.

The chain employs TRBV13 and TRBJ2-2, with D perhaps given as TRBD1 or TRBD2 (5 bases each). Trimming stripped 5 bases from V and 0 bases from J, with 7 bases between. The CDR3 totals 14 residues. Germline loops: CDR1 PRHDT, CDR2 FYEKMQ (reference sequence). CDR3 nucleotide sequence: TGTGCCAGCAGCGTGGGGGCGAACACCGGGGAGCTGTTTTTT. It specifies CASSVGANTGELFF.

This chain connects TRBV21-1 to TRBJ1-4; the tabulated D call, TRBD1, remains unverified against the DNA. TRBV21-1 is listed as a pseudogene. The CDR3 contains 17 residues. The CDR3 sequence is CASSKVQGITTNEKLFF. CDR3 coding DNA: TGTGCCAGCAGCAAAGTTCAGGGCATCACAACTAATGAAAAACTGTTTTTT.

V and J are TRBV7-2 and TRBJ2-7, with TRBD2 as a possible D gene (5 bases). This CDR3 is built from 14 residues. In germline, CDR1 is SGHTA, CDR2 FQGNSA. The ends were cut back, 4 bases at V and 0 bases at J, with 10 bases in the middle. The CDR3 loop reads CASSWGVFSYEQYF. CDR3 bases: TGTGCCAGCAGCTGGGGAGTTTTCTCCTACGAGCAGTACTTC.

CDR3 DNA: TGTGCCAGCAGCTTACCAAATAGTTTAGCGGAGCTCCAAGAGACCCAGTACTTC. The encoded protein is CASSLPNSLAELQETQYF. This chain connects TRBV7-9 to TRBJ2-5, with TRBD2 as a possible D gene (6 bases). With 2 bases removed from V and 1 base from J, the gap between germline ends came to 20 bases. Germline lookup yields CDR1 SEHNR and CDR2 FQNEAQ (reference sequence). The CDR3 has 18 amino acids.

The CDR3 region is CASSYSIGAYEQYF. Written as DNA, the CDR3 is TGTGCCAGCAGTTACTCGATAGGGGCCTACGAGCAGTACTTC. This chain connects TRBV6-5 to TRBJ2-7; tentatively, D is TRBD1 (5 bases). The germline V gene encodes CDR1 MNHEY and CDR2 SVGAGI. V lost 0 bases and J lost 2, with 8 bases in between. This CDR3 is 14 amino acids long.

As DNA, the CDR3 is TGTGCCAGCAGAAGAAACAGGGTTACTGGAGAGACCCAGTACTTC. Protein sequence: CASRRNRVTGETQYF. This chain connects TRBV6-5 to TRBJ2-5, with D perhaps matching TRBD1 (6 bases). V lost 6 bases, J lost 4 bases, and 18 bases lay in between. CDR1 and CDR2 (germline): MNHEY, SVGAGI. The CDR3 is made up of 15 amino acids.

CDR3 sequence: CASSSPGEGSYEQYF. The CDR3 nucleotides are TGTGCCAGCAGTTCCCCCGGGGAGGGGAGCTACGAGCAGTACTTC. The chain carries TRBV28 and TRBJ2-7; 7 bases map to TRBD2. V lost 4 bases, J lost 3 bases, and 9 bases stayed unmatched. The CDR3 spans 15 residues. Germline CDR1 MDHEN, CDR2 SYDVKM. Together with reference TRBV28 and TRBJ2-7, the CDR3 gives the full variable domain: DVKVTQSSRYLVKRTGEKVFLECVQDMDHENMFWYRQDPGLGLRLIYFSYDVKMKEKGDIPEGYSVSREKKERFSLILESASTNQTSMYLCASSSPGEGSYEQYFGPGTRLTVT.

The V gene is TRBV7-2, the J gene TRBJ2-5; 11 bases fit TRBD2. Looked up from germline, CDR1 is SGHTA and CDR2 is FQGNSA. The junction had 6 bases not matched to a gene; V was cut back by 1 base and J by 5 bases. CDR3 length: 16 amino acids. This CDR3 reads CASSLGELAGVETQYF. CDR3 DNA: TGTGCCAGCAGCTTAGGGGAACTAGCGGGAGTGGAGACCCAGTACTTC.

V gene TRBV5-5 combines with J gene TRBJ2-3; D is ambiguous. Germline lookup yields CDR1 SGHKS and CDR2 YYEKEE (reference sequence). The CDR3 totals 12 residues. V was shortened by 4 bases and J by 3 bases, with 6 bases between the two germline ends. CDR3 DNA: TGTGCCAGCAGCCGACAAACAGATACGCAGTATTTT. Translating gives CASSRQTDTQYF.